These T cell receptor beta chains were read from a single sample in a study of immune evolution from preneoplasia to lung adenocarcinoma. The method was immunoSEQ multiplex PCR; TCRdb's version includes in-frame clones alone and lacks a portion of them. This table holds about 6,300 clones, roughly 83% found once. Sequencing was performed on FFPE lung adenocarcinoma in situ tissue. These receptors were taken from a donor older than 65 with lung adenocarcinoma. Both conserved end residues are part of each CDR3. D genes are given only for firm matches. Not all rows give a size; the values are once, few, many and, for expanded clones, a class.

TGCGCCAGCACGGGGACCAGCACAGATACGCAGTATTTT | CASTGTSTDTQYF | - | TRBV5-1 | - | TRBJ2-3 | 13
TGTGCCAGCAGCTTAGTAGGCCTCTACGAGCAGTACTTC | CASSLVGLYEQYF | - | TRBV7-9 | - | TRBJ2-7 | 13
TGTGCCAGCAGGGGGACAGGGGAAACTGAAGCTTTCTTT | CASRGTGETEAFF | TRBD1 | TRBV2 | - | TRBJ1-1 | 13
TGTGCCTGGAGAAGGCAGCGGAACACTGAAGCTTTCTTT | CAWRRQRNTEAFF | - | TRBV30 | - | TRBJ1-1 | 13
TGTGCCAGCAGCCTCACGGACAGGGGGCTAGGAGGCTACACCTTC | CASSLTDRGLGGYTF | TRBD1 | TRBV9 | - | TRBJ1-2 | 15
TGTGCCTGGAGTGATGGACGGAGAATTCAAGAGACCCAGTACTTC | CAWSDGRRIQETQYF | - | TRBV30 | - | TRBJ2-5 | 15
TGTGCCAGCAGTTCCTCAATCGACCCAACTAATGAAAAACTGTTTTTT | CASSSSIDPTNEKLFF | - | TRBV14 | - | TRBJ1-4 | 16
TGTGCCAGCAGAAGACTAGCGGGAGGGTCCGATGAGCAGTTCTTC | CASRRLAGGSDEQFF | TRBD2 | TRBV6-1 | once | TRBJ2-1 | 15
TGTGCCAGCAGCTTAAACAGGGACAATGAGCAGTTCTTC | CASSLNRDNEQFF | - | TRBV7-2 | once | TRBJ2-1 | 13
TGTGCCAGCAGTGGGACGAACTATGGCTACACCTTC | CASSGTNYGYTF | - | TRBV2 | - | TRBJ1-2 | 12
TGTGCCAGCAGCTTGACAGGGACTAATAAAAAACTGTTTTTT | CASSLTGTNKKLFF | - | TRBV5-5 | - | TRBJ1-4 | 14
TGTGCCAGCAGCCGACAGGGAGGGGTGAACACTGAAGCTTTCTTT | CASSRQGGVNTEAFF | TRBD1 | TRBV7-9 | - | TRBJ1-1 | 15
TGTGCCAGCACCTTTCTGGGGGGGCCTAACACCGGGGAGCTGTTTTTT | CASTFLGGPNTGELFF | - | TRBV7-9 | - | TRBJ2-2 | 16
TGTGCCAGCAGACGACTAGCGGGAGTGTATGCAGATACGCAGTATTTT | CASRRLAGVYADTQYF | TRBD2 | TRBV27 | - | TRBJ2-3 | 16
TGTGCCAGCAGCTTAGCGGCCTCTGGGGGAGCGGCTGACAATGAGCAGTTCTTC | CASSLAASGGAADNEQFF | - | TRBV7-9 | few | TRBJ2-1 | 18
TGCGCCAGCAGCCAAGGACAGGGGGATCAGCCCCAGCATTTT | CASSQGQGDQPQHF | TRBD1 | TRBV4-1 | few | TRBJ1-5 | 14
TGCGCCAGCAGTGAGTCTGGGGGGACCCAGTACTTC | CASSESGGTQYF | - | TRBV10-1 | once | TRBJ2-5 | 12
TGCGCCAGCAGCCAAGGGACAATCACATACAATGAGCAGTTCTTC | CASSQGTITYNEQFF | - | TRBV4-1 | few | TRBJ2-1 | 15
TGTGCCAGCAGCTTTAGGCTAGCGGGCTACGAGCAGTACTTC | CASSFRLAGYEQYF | TRBD2 | TRBV7-2 | - | TRBJ2-7 | 14
TGTGCCAGCAGCGTGGCTAGCGGACGGAATGAGCAGTTCTTC | CASSVASGRNEQFF | TRBD2 | TRBV9 | few | TRBJ2-1 | 14
TGTGCCAGCAGCGTAGGCGCAGCGGGAGTCATGAATGAGCAGTTCTTC | CASSVGAAGVMNEQFF | TRBD2 | TRBV9 | - | TRBJ2-1 | 16
TGTGCCAGCAGCGCCAGGACAGGACGCCAAGAGACCCAGTACTTC | CASSARTGRQETQYF | TRBD1 | TRBV7-9 | - | TRBJ2-5 | 15
TGCGCCAGCAGCTTGGGAGGGACAGGTAGTGAGACCCAGTACTTC | CASSLGGTGSETQYF | TRBD1 | TRBV5-1 | - | TRBJ2-5 | 15
TGTGCCAGCAGCTTAGTCCCGGGAAATGAAAAACTGTTTTTT | CASSLVPGNEKLFF | - | TRBV7-9 | - | TRBJ1-4 | 14
TGTGCCACCAGCAGAGACTGGGTCAGGGGAGGAGAGACCCAGTACTTC | CATSRDWVRGGETQYF | - | TRBV15 | - | TRBJ2-5 | 16
TGTGCCAGCAGCCCCGGGGGCGGGATGAACACTGAAGCTTTCTTT | CASSPGGGMNTEAFF | - | TRBV7-2 | - | TRBJ1-1 | 15
TGCGCCAGCAGCTTGGAAGGGGGCAATCAGCCCCAGCATTTT | CASSLEGGNQPQHF | - | TRBV5-1 | - | TRBJ1-5 | 14
TGCGCCAGCAGTGATGTCGGGGGGGGTAATCAGCCCCAGCATTTT | CASSDVGGGNQPQHF | - | TRBV10-2 | - | TRBJ1-5 | 15
TGCGCCAGCAGTGCCGGACAGGGCTACGAGCAGTACTTC | CASSAGQGYEQYF | TRBD1 | TRBV5-1 | - | TRBJ2-7 | 13
TGCGCCAGCAGCTCCCTCTCTAGCGGGATAAACACCGGGGAGCTGTTTTTT | CASSSLSSGINTGELFF | TRBD2 | TRBV5-1 | - | TRBJ2-2 | 17
TGTGCCAGCAGCTTATACAGGAGGAACACCGGGGAGCTGTTTTTT | CASSLYRRNTGELFF | - | TRBV11-2 | - | TRBJ2-2 | 15
TGCAGCGTCCCCCGACTAGCGGGGACCACAGATACGCAGTATTTT | CSVPRLAGTTDTQYF | TRBD2 | TRBV29-1 | - | TRBJ2-3 | 15
TGTGCCAGCAGCTTGCAGGGGGGCTTGAGCGGAACTGAAGCTTTCTTT | CASSLQGGLSGTEAFF | TRBD1 | TRBV5-5 | - | TRBJ1-1 | 16
TGCGCCAGCAGGGCCGCTACAGGGAGGGCGAACACCGGGGAGCTGTTTTTT | CASRAATGRANTGELFF | - | TRBV10-2 | - | TRBJ2-2 | 17
TGTGCCAGTAGTCCGGAAGGCGGGAGAATTCAGCAGTACTTC | CASSPEGGRIQQYF | TRBD2 | TRBV19 | - | TRBJ2-7 | 14
TGTGCCAGCAGGCATGCAGAAAAACTGTTTTTT | CASRHAEKLFF | - | TRBV2 | - | TRBJ1-4 | 11
TGTGCCAGCAGCCAAGCGGGACTAGCGGGGGAGACCCAGTACTTC | CASSQAGLAGETQYF | TRBD2 | TRBV4-2 | - | TRBJ2-5 | 15